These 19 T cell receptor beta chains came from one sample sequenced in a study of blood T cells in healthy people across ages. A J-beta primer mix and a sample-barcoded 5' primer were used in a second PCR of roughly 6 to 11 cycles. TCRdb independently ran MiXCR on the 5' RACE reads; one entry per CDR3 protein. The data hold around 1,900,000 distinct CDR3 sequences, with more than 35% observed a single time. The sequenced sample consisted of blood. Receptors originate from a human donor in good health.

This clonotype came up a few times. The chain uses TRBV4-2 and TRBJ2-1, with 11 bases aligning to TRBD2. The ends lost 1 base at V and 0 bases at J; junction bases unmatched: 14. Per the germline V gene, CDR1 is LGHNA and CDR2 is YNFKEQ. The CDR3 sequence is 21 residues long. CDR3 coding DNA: TGTGCCAGCAGCCAAGGTCGATATCTAGCGGGGGGTCCTAGCTCCTACAATGAGCAGTTCTTC. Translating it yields CASSQGRYLAGGPSSYNEQFF.

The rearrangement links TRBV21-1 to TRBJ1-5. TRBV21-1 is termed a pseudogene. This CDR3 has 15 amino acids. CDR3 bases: TGTGCCAGCAGAAATGACAAATATAGCAATCAGCCCCAGCATTTT. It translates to CASRNDKYSNQPQHF.

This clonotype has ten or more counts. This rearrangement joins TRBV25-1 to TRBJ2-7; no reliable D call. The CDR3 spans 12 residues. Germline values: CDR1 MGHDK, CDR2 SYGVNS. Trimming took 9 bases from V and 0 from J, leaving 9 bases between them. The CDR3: CASRAPSYEQYF. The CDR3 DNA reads TGTGCCAGTAGGGCCCCCTCCTACGAGCAGTACTTC.

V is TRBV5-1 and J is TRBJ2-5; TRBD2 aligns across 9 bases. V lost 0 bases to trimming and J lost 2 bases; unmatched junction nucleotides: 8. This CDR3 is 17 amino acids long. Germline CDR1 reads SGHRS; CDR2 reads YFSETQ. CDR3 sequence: CASSLALAGDLQETQYF. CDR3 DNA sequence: TGCGCCAGCAGCTTGGCCTTAGCGGGGGACTTACAAGAGACCCAGTACTTC.

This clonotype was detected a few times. The CDR3 DNA reads as TGCAGCGTTGGTCTAGGAGGGAAACTGTTTTTT. It translates to CSVGLGGKLFF. This chain links TRBV29-1 with TRBJ1-4; D is unclear. Germline assignment: CDR1 SQVTM and CDR2 ANQGSEA. The CDR3 totals 11 residues. V lost 4 bases, J lost 11 bases, and 11 bases lay in between. The entire variable domain, with the rest obtained from reference TRBV29-1 and TRBJ1-4, is as follows: SAVISQKPSRDICQRGTSLTIQCQVDSQVTMMFWYRQQPGQSLTLIATANQGSEATYESGFVIDKFPISRPNLTFSTLTVSNMSPEDSSIYLCSVGLGGKLFFGSGTQLSVL.

The CDR3 here is CASSLLRVMNTEAFF. The CDR3 DNA reads TGTGCCAGCAGCTTATTAAGGGTTATGAACACTGAAGCTTTCTTT. V and J are TRBV11-3 and TRBJ1-1; no clear D. This CDR3 region has 15 residues. CDR1 and CDR2 from the germline V gene are SGHNT and YENEEA. Trimming cost V 2 bases and J 0 bases, with 10 bases left between them.

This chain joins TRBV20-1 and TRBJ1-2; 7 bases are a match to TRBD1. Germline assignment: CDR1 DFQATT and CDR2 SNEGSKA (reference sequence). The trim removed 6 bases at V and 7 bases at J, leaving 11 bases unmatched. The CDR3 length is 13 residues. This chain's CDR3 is CSATDRNSVGYTF. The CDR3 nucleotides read TGCAGTGCGACGGACAGGAACTCGGTTGGCTACACCTTC.

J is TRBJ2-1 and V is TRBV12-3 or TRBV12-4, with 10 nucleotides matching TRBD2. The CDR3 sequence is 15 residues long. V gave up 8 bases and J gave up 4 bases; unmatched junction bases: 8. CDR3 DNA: TGTGCCAGCCTATTCATAGCGGGGGGATACAATGAGCAGTTCTTC. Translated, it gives CASLFIAGGYNEQFF.

The DNA for the CDR3 is TGTGCCAGCAGCCAAGGGGCAGGGACAAACTACGAGCAGTACTTC. As protein: CASSQGAGTNYEQYF. The rearrangement links TRBV4-2 to TRBJ2-5, with D tentatively TRBD1 (6 bases). Gene TRBJ2-7 matches the end of the DNA better, so the J call may be wrong. The CDR3 has 15 residues. Germline-derived CDR1 and CDR2 are LGHNA and YNFKEQ.

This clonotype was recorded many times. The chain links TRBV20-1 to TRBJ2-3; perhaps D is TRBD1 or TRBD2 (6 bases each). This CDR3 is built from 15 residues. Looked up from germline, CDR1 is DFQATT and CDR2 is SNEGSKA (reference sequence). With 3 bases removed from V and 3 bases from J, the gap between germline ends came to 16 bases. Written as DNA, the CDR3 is TGCAGTGCTAGGTTGGGGGGCGAGGGAACAGATACGCAGTATTTT. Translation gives CSARLGGEGTDTQYF.

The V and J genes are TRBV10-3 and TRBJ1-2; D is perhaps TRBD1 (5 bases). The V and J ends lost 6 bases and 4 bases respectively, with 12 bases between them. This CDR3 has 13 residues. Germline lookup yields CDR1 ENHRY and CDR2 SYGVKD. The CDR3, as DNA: TGTGCCATCAGGGTTGAAGGGACCTATGGCTACACCTTC. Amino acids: CAIRVEGTYGYTF.

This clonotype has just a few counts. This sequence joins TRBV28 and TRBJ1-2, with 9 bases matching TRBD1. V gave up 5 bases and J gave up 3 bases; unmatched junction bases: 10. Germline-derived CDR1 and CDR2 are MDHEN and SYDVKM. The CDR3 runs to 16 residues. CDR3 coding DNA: TGTGCCAGCAGTCCTATGGGGACAGGGAGGTACTATGGCTACACCTTC. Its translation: CASSPMGTGRYYGYTF.

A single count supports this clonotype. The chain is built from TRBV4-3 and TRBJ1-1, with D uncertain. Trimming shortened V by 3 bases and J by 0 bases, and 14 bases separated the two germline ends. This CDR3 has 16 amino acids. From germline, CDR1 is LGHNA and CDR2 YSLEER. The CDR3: CASSQYRGSMNTEAFF. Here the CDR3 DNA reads TGCGCCAGCAGCCAGTACCGGGGAAGCATGAACACTGAAGCTTTCTTT.

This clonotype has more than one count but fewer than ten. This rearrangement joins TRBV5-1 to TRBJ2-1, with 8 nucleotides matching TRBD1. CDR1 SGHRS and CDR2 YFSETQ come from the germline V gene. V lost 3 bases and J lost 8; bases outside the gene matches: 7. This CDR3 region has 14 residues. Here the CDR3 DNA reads TGCGCCAGCAGCTCCGGGACAGGTGGTTATGAGCAGTTCTTC. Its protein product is CASSSGTGGYEQFF.

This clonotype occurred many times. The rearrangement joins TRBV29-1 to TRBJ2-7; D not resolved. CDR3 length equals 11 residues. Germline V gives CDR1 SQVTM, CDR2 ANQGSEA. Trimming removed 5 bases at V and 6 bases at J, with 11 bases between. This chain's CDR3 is CSVLSLLEQYF. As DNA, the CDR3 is TGCAGCGTTCTCAGCCTTCTCGAGCAGTACTTC.

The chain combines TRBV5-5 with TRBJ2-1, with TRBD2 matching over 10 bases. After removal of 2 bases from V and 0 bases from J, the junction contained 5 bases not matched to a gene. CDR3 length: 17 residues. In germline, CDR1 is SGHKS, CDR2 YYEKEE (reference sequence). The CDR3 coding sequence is TGTGCCAGCAGCTTCGGTAGCGGGGGGAGCTCCTACAATGAGCAGTTCTTC. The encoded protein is CASSFGSGGSSYNEQFF.

The CDR3 sequence: CASSLDPDNNEQFF. Here the CDR3 DNA reads TGTGCCAGCAGCTTAGATCCTGACAACAATGAGCAGTTCTTC. This rearrangement joins TRBV11-2 to TRBJ2-1; D is unresolved. Trimming took 0 bases from V and 5 from J, leaving 8 bases between them. Per the germline V gene, CDR1 is SGHAT and CDR2 is FQNNGV. There are 14 residues in the CDR3. Full variable domain (remainder filled in from reference TRBV11-2 and TRBJ2-1): EAGVAQSPRYKIIEKRQSVAFWCNPISGHATLYWYQQILGQGPKLLIQFQNNGVVDDSQLPKDRFSAERLKGVDSTLKIQPAKLEDSAVYLCASSLDPDNNEQFFGPGTRLTVL.

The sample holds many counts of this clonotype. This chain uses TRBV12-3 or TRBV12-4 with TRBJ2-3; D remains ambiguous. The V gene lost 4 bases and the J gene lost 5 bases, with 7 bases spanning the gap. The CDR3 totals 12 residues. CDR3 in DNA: TGTGCCAGCAGTTCAGTGGTAGATACGCAGTATTTT. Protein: CASSSVVDTQYF.

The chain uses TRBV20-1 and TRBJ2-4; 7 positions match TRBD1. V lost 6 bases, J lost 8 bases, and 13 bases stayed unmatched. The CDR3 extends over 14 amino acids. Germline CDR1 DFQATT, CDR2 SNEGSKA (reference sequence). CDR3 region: CSAQTRQGVDIQYF. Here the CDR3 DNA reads TGCAGTGCACAGACGAGACAGGGAGTGGACATTCAGTACTTC.